Presented here are 15 T cell receptor beta chains from one specimen sequenced in a study of technical replicates of blood from a few donors. Produced via immunoSEQ multiplex PCR; TCRdb's table is partial and in-frame only. This sample carries approximately 92,000 clones, roughly 95% of them seen once, and the ten largest clones take 0.3% to 0.35%. Specimen: T cells isolated from PBMCs. Receptors originate from a human donor in good health.

The chain links TRBV5-1 to TRBJ1-1, with D maybe TRBD1 (5 bases). This CDR3 contains 14 residues. The ends were cut back, 3 bases at V and 3 bases at J, with 12 bases in the middle. CDR1 is SGHRS, CDR2 YFSETQ, per germline. CDR3 sequence (DNA): TGCGCCAGCAGCTCTGCCGGACAAGACACTGAAGCTTTCTTT. It specifies CASSSAGQDTEAFF.

V usage is TRBV19 and J usage is TRBJ1-5, with a tentative D call TRBD1 (6 bases). CDR1 is LNHDA, CDR2 SQIVND, per germline (reference sequence). V lost 8 bases, J lost 3 bases, and 14 bases lay in between. This CDR3 comprises 14 residues. CDR3 sequence: CASQIRDINQPQHF. The CDR3 DNA sequence: TGTGCCAGTCAAATCCGGGACATCAATCAGCCCCAGCATTTT.

The rearrangement links TRBV7-9 to TRBJ2-7, with 7 bases identical to TRBD2. In germline, CDR1 is SEHNR, CDR2 FQNEAQ (reference sequence). The CDR3 loop spans 16 amino acids. The junction had 14 bases not matched to a gene; V was cut back by 5 bases and J by 4 bases. This chain's CDR3 is CASSTTREGGSYEQYF. The CDR3 region has the DNA TGTGCCAGCAGCACCACCAGGGAGGGTGGGAGTTACGAGCAGTACTTC.

As concerns this clone: Other DNA variants within this sample encode the same CDR3. The CDR3 region has the DNA TGTGCCAGCAGCGTAGCCGGCTCTGGAAACACCATATATTTT. This gives the protein CASSVAGSGNTIYF. J is TRBJ1-3 and V is TRBV9; no clear D. The CDR3 spans 14 residues. Trimming shortened V by 0 bases and J by 0 bases, and 4 bases separated the two germline ends. The germline gives CDR1 SGDLS, CDR2 YYNGEE. The full variable domain, in which reference TRBV9 and TRBJ1-3 provide the parts outside the CDR3, is DSGVTQTPKHLITATGQRVTLRCSPRSGDLSVYWYQQSLDQGLQFLIQYYNGEERAKGNILERFSAQQFPDLHSELNLSSLELGDSALYFCASSVAGSGNTIYFGEGSWLTVV.

V is TRBV5-6 and J is TRBJ2-3, with 7 bases identical to TRBD2. V trimming: 1 base; J trimming: 2 bases; junction bases outside the gene matches: 4. In germline, CDR1 is SGHDT, CDR2 YYEEEE. This CDR3 is 15 amino acids long. CDR3 amino acids: CASSLFSGYTDTQYF. The CDR3 DNA follows: TGTGCCAGCAGCTTGTTTAGCGGGTACACAGATACGCAGTATTTT.

The chain carries TRBV6-1 and TRBJ2-7, with 8 bases lining up with TRBD2. V trimming: 10 bases; J trimming: 4 bases; junction bases outside the gene matches: 6. CDR3 length: 12 residues. Germline CDR1 MNHNS, CDR2 SASEGT. CDR3 DNA: TGTGCCACTCATCGGGAGGGATACGAGCAGTACTTC. Encoded protein: CATHREGYEQYF.

The chain links TRBV4-3 to TRBJ1-1; D gene unclear. V lost 0 bases and J lost 3, with 11 bases in between. This CDR3 is built from 15 residues. Germline V gives CDR1 LGHNA, CDR2 YSLEER. CDR3 residues: CASSQEWVRDTEAFF. As DNA, the CDR3 is TGCGCCAGCAGCCAAGAATGGGTTCGGGACACTGAAGCTTTCTTT.

This chain joins TRBV28 and TRBJ1-2; D uncertain. Trimming cost V 3 bases and J 3 bases, with 5 bases left between them. The V gene's germline CDR1 is MDHEN and CDR2 SYDVKM. The CDR3 contains 12 residues. CDR3 in amino acids: CASSLNYYGYTF. The CDR3 nucleotides read TGTGCCAGCAGTTTGAACTACTATGGCTACACCTTC.

The gene calls are TRBV4-2 and TRBJ2-1; TRBD2 matches 11 bases. Germline-derived CDR1 and CDR2 are LGHNA and YNFKEQ. With 3 bases clipped from V and 1 base from J, the junction kept 14 bases outside the gene matches. The CDR3 loop spans 20 amino acids. The CDR3 DNA reads as TGTGCCAGCAGCCAGACTCCGGGACTAGCGGATATTGATTCCTACAATGAGCAGTTCTTC. Protein product: CASSQTPGLADIDSYNEQFF.

The CDR3 loop reads CASIYSGYGYTF. The CDR3 bases are TGTGCCAGCATTTATTCGGGCTATGGCTACACCTTC. The chain couples TRBV2 to TRBJ1-2; D is uncertain. Trimming took off 7 bases at V and 4 bases at J, with 10 bases between the two ends. The CDR3 runs 12 residues. Germline V gene lookup returns CDR1 SNHLY and CDR2 FYNNEI.

V and J are TRBV5-6 and TRBJ1-1; tentative D call: TRBD1 (5 bases). CDR1 and CDR2 (germline): SGHDT, YYEEEE. This CDR3 spans 17 amino acids. With 4 bases removed from V and 0 bases from J, the gap between germline ends came to 19 bases. CDR3 protein: CASSPEGELGVNTEAFF. CDR3 bases: TGTGCCAGCAGCCCGGAGGGTGAACTAGGGGTGAACACTGAAGCTTTCTTT.

The chain employs TRBV6-5 and TRBJ1-5; 10 bases match TRBD1. Trimming took 6 bases from V and 2 from J; bases not matched to a gene: 4. CDR1 MNHEY and CDR2 SVGAGI come from the germline V gene. CDR3 length: 15 amino acids. Here the CDR3 reads CASSRDRGRNQPQHF. The CDR3 DNA follows: TGTGCCAGCAGCCGGGACAGGGGACGCAATCAGCCCCAGCATTTT.

J is TRBJ2-5 and V is TRBV9; 8 bases agree with TRBD1. Germline CDR1 and CDR2: SGDLS and YYNGEE. Trimming removed 6 bases from V and 4 bases from J; junction bases left unmatched: 17. The CDR3 spans 17 residues. Written as DNA, the CDR3 is TGTGCCAGCACTCCGGGACAGGAAGATTTCGGAGGAGAGACCCAGTACTTC. Protein product: CASTPGQEDFGGETQYF.

This clone was observed once. This chain uses TRBV2 with TRBJ1-2, with D hard to call. Trimming took off 5 bases at V and 5 bases at J, with 12 bases between the two ends. This CDR3 is 13 amino acids long. Germline CDR1 and CDR2: SNHLY and FYNNEI. The CDR3 bases are TGTGCCAGCAGTTCAGAGGCACAATATGGCTACACCTTC. Translating gives CASSSEAQYGYTF.

The V gene is TRBV11-2, the J gene TRBJ2-3; D is perhaps TRBD2 (5 bases). V lost 3 bases and J lost 2, with 15 bases in between. The length of the CDR3 is 16 residues. The germline CDR1 and CDR2 sequences are SGHAT and FQNNGV. CDR3 sequence: CASSFGSENPTDTQYF. The CDR3 region has the DNA TGTGCCAGCAGCTTTGGGAGTGAGAATCCCACAGATACGCAGTATTTT.